The 5 T cell receptor beta chains below all came from one sample that was sequenced in a study of cytomegalovirus exposure and HLA in healthy donors. Method: immunoSEQ multiplex PCR; TCRdb's copy keeps in-frame clones and lacks some. Of 250,000 to 400,000 clones listed, around 90% are singletons. Sequenced sample: PBMCs. The receptors come from a man aged 25-40 years in good health and CMV-seronegative.

This chain joins TRBV7-6 and TRBJ1-6; the match to TRBD1 covers 8 bases. The V gene's germline CDR1 is SGHVS and CDR2 FNYEAQ. CDR3 length: 15 amino acids. J gave up 5 bases and V 5 bases, and 5 bases lay outside the gene matches. In nucleotides, the CDR3 is TGTGCCAGCAGCATAATGACAGGGGATAATTCACCCCTCCACTTT. It specifies CASSIMTGDNSPLHF.

This clone was recorded once. The chain is built from TRBV29-1 and TRBJ2-1; possibly TRBD1 for D (6 bases). The V gene's germline CDR1 is SQVTM and CDR2 ANQGSEA. The CDR3 has 10 amino acids. V lost 6 bases and J lost 11, with 11 bases in between. DNA for the CDR3: TGCAGCGTCTACAGGGCTAAGCAGTTCTTC. It yields the protein CSVYRAKQFF.

J is TRBJ2-1 and V is TRBV18; 15 bases map to TRBD2. With 1 base clipped from V and 0 bases from J, the junction kept 4 bases outside the gene matches. The length of the CDR3 is 19 residues. The germline gives CDR1 KGHSH, CDR2 LQKENI. CDR3 sequence reads: CASSPLGLAGGSSYNEQFF. The CDR3 nucleotides are TGTGCCAGCTCACCACTCGGACTAGCGGGGGGGAGCTCCTACAATGAGCAGTTCTTC.

The V call is TRBV11-2, the J call TRBJ2-1; TRBD1 aligns across 7 bases. This CDR3 spans 14 amino acids. With V trimmed by 5 bases and J by 6 bases, 7 bases remained unmatched. Germline values: CDR1 SGHAT, CDR2 FQNNGV. In DNA form, the CDR3 reads TGTGCCAGCAGCGCGCCGGGACAGTCCAATGAGCAGTTCTTC. Translating gives CASSAPGQSNEQFF.

The CDR3 reads CASWPQDRTNTGELFF. Here the CDR3 DNA reads TGTGCCAGCTGGCCCCAGGACAGAACGAACACCGGGGAGCTGTTTTTT. The chain couples TRBV2 to TRBJ2-2; tentative D call: TRBD1 (6 bases). Germline CDR1 is SNHLY and CDR2 is FYNNEI. The CDR3 totals 16 residues. Trimming shortened V by 8 bases and J by 0 bases, and 16 bases separated the two germline ends.